Below are 20 T cell receptor beta chains sequenced from a single sample in a study of shared clonotypes between healthy human individuals. The repertoire was sequenced with immunoSEQ multiplex PCR; TCRdb's copy has only in-frame clones and lacks some. Counted here are fewer than 850,000 clones, less than 95% occurring once; the ten biggest clones make up 34%. Sequencing used memory CD8+ T cells from PBMCs. The sample's subset: CD45RO+ cells pooled with CCR7-negative TemRA cells. These receptors were obtained from a young man in good health. Some clones in this sample may be carry-over from other donors' samples.

V usage is TRBV6-5 and J usage is TRBJ1-1; D might be TRBD1 (6 bases). CDR1 MNHEY and CDR2 SVGAGI come from the germline V gene. V dropped 0 bases and J dropped 3 bases, with 11 bases sitting between them. The length of the CDR3 is 15 residues. The CDR3 is CASSYSSGTYTEAFF. In nucleotides, the CDR3 is TGTGCCAGCAGTTACTCTAGCGGGACATACACTGAAGCTTTCTTT.

The chain recombines TRBV9 with TRBJ2-7; 8 bases fit TRBD2. The CDR3 covers 15 residues. V shed 4 bases and J 0 bases; nucleotides not matched to a gene: 6. The germline CDR1 and CDR2 sequences are SGDLS and YYNGEE. CDR3 in DNA: TGTGCCAGCAGCTCGGGGGGGACCTTCTCCTACGAGCAGTACTTC. Its translation is CASSSGGTFSYEQYF.

The rearrangement uses TRBV30 and TRBJ2-7; TRBD1 might be the D (6 bases). This CDR3 is 15 amino acids long. Germline CDR1 is GTSNPN and CDR2 is SVGIG (reference sequence). The V end lost 4 bases, the J end lost 5 bases, and 21 bases lay between the germline ends. CDR3 DNA sequence: TGTGCCTGGAACCAAAGGTCCAGGGGATGGGACGAGCAGTACTTC. Its protein is CAWNQRSRGWDEQYF. Supplemented by reference TRBV30 and TRBJ2-7, the full variable domain reads SQTIHQWPATLVQPVGSPLSLECTVEGTSNPNLYWYRQAAGRGLQLLFYSVGIGQISSEVPQNLSASRPQDRQFILSSKKLLLSDSGFYLCAWNQRSRGWDEQYFGPGTRLTVT.

The V and J genes are TRBV19 and TRBJ2-7; D is ambiguous. V gave up 4 bases and J gave up 2 bases, with 6 bases separating them. CDR3 length equals 12 residues. CDR1 and CDR2 from the germline V gene are LNHDA and SQIVND (reference sequence). The CDR3 DNA sequence: TGTGCCAGTAGTACCAGTACCTACGAGCAGTACTTC. Protein product: CASSTSTYEQYF.

The rearrangement joins TRBV9 to TRBJ1-1; D perhaps matches TRBD1 (5 bases). V was pared by 3 bases and J by 5 bases, with 20 bases between. CDR1 is SGDLS and CDR2 is YYNGEE in the germline V gene. CDR3 size: 16 residues. The CDR3 protein is CASSAWDRPMVTEAFF. DNA of the CDR3: TGTGCCAGCAGCGCCTGGGACCGCCCTATGGTGACTGAAGCTTTCTTT.

The chain recombines TRBV5-1 with TRBJ2-7; possibly TRBD1 or TRBD2 for D (5 bases each). The CDR3 has 14 residues. Germline lookup yields CDR1 SGHRS and CDR2 YFSETQ. V shed 4 bases and J shed 2 bases, with 13 bases lying between them. The CDR3 spells CASSAGTGPYEQYF. In DNA, the CDR3 is TGCGCCAGCAGCGCGGGTACAGGTCCCTACGAGCAGTACTTC.

The V gene is TRBV29-1, the J gene TRBJ2-1; 9 nucleotides match TRBD2. The CDR3 extends over 16 amino acids. CDR1 is SQVTM and CDR2 is ANQGSEA in the germline V gene. V shed 1 base, J shed 3 bases, and the junction held 7 bases outside the gene matches. The CDR3 DNA is TGCAGCGTTGAAGGTTTGACTAGCGGTCTCTACAATGAGCAGTTCTTC. Translation: CSVEGLTSGLYNEQFF.

The chain uses TRBV27 and TRBJ2-7; 12 bases align to TRBD1. CDR1 MNHEY and CDR2 SMNVEV come from the germline V gene (reference sequence). The junction had 4 bases not matched to a gene; V was cut back by 8 bases and J by 5 bases. The length of the CDR3 is 13 residues. CDR3 region: CASVGTGGDEQYF. Written as DNA, the CDR3 is TGTGCCAGCGTTGGGACAGGGGGCGACGAGCAGTACTTC.

The V and J genes are TRBV5-6 and TRBJ2-5; tentatively, D is TRBD2 (5 bases). Trimming removed 6 bases at V and 5 bases at J, with 17 bases between. CDR3 length: 14 amino acids. The V gene's germline CDR1 is SGHDT and CDR2 YYEEEE. CDR3 residues: CASNSEGGGETQYF. CDR3 DNA: TGTGCCAGCAATTCTGAGGGTGGTGGGGAGACCCAGTACTTC.

The V call is TRBV7-8, the J call TRBJ1-1, with TRBD1 as a possible D gene (6 bases). Germline CDR1 reads SGHVS; CDR2 reads FQNEAQ. V was clipped by 4 bases and J by 7 bases, with 16 bases between them. This CDR3 comprises 14 residues. The CDR3 DNA reads as TGTGCCAGCAGCTACCCGACAGGTCAGCGTGAAGCTTTCTTT. Its translation is CASSYPTGQREAFF.

The chain is built from TRBV7-9 and TRBJ2-7; tentative D call: TRBD2 (5 bases). The V end lost 0 bases, the J end lost 0 bases, and 15 bases lay between the germline ends. Germline CDR1 and CDR2: SEHNR and FQNEAQ (reference sequence). The CDR3 is made up of 17 amino acids. CDR3 in amino acids: CASSLARAALGSYEQYF. The CDR3 nucleotides are TGTGCCAGCAGCTTAGCGAGGGCAGCCTTAGGCTCCTACGAGCAGTACTTC.

V gene TRBV7-9 combines with J gene TRBJ2-4; 8 nucleotides line up with TRBD1. Germline lookup yields CDR1 SEHNR and CDR2 FQNEAQ (reference sequence). V lost 4 bases, J lost 2 bases, and 7 bases stayed unmatched. This CDR3 is 16 amino acids long. In DNA form, the CDR3 reads TGTGCCAGCAGCTCCGGACAGGGAGTTTCCAAAAACATTCAGTACTTC. Protein sequence: CASSSGQGVSKNIQYF. Drawing the rest from reference TRBV7-9 and TRBJ2-4, the complete variable domain is DTGVSQNPRHKITKRGQNVTFRCDPISEHNRLYWYRQTLGQGPEFLTYFQNEAQLEKSRLLSDRFSAERPKGSFSTLEIQRTEQGDSAMYLCASSSGQGVSKNIQYFGAGTRLSVL.

This chain links TRBV4-1 with TRBJ2-7; D is possibly TRBD1 (6 bases). Trimming cost V 4 bases and J 4 bases, with 20 bases left between them. Germline lookup yields CDR1 MGHRA and CDR2 YSYEKL. The CDR3 spans 16 residues. The CDR3 protein is CASSLASGDPRYEQYF. DNA of the CDR3: TGCGCCAGCAGCCTGGCCTCAGGGGACCCCAGGTACGAGCAGTACTTC.

The rearrangement joins TRBV19 to TRBJ1-1; D not certain. The V end lost 3 bases, the J end lost 4 bases, and 12 bases lay between the germline ends. CDR3 size: 14 residues. Germline V gene sequence: CDR1 LNHDA, CDR2 SQIVND (reference sequence). CDR3 DNA sequence: TGTGCCAGTAGTATCCATGAACGGGTCACTGAAGCTTTCTTT. It codes for CASSIHERVTEAFF.

V usage is TRBV6-5 and J usage is TRBJ2-1; D is ambiguous. This CDR3 has 13 residues. Between the trimmed V and J ends, which lost 6 bases and 3 bases, there was a span of 9 bases. CDR1 and CDR2 (germline): MNHEY, SVGAGI. As DNA, the CDR3 is TGTGCCAGCAGGAACTTTGACTACAATGAGCAGTTCTTC. Translation gives CASRNFDYNEQFF.

This clone was found once. The chain uses TRBV4-2 and TRBJ2-7; 8 nucleotides agree with TRBD1. This CDR3 contains 14 residues. The junction had 3 bases not matched to a gene; V was cut back by 2 bases and J by 3 bases. Germline V gene sequence: CDR1 LGHNA, CDR2 YNFKEQ. The DNA of the CDR3 is TGTGCCAGCAGCCAATGGACAGGGTTCTACGAGCAGTACTTC. Its translation: CASSQWTGFYEQYF.

This chain joins TRBV9 and TRBJ2-5; 8 positions match TRBD1. The CDR3 sequence is 15 residues long. Germline CDR1 SGDLS, CDR2 YYNGEE. The V segment lost 3 bases and the J segment 4 bases; nucleotides outside the gene matches: 8. The CDR3 nucleotides are TGTGCCAGCAGCGCCGGACAGGGAATGAGAGAGACCCAGTACTTC. It encodes CASSAGQGMRETQYF. Supplemented by reference TRBV9 and TRBJ2-5, the full variable domain reads DSGVTQTPKHLITATGQRVTLRCSPRSGDLSVYWYQQSLDQGLQFLIQYYNGEERAKGNILERFSAQQFPDLHSELNLSSLELGDSALYFCASSAGQGMRETQYFGPGTRLLVL.

The chain joins TRBV11-3 to TRBJ2-3; TRBD2 matches at 11 bases. V was pared by 5 bases and J by 0 bases, with 4 bases of the junction left unmatched. This CDR3 contains 16 residues. Germline CDR1 and CDR2: SGHNT and YENEEA. As DNA, the CDR3 is TGTGCCAGCAGCCTTGGACTAGCGGGTAGCACAGATACGCAGTATTTT. Protein: CASSLGLAGSTDTQYF.

The chain joins TRBV4-3 to TRBJ1-4; a possible D gene is TRBD1 (5 bases). The length of the CDR3 is 13 residues. V gave up 4 bases and J gave up 6 bases, with 9 bases separating them. Germline loops: CDR1 LGHNA, CDR2 YSLEER. The CDR3 here is CASSPGGDEKLFF. The DNA of the CDR3 is TGCGCCAGCAGCCCCGGGGGGGATGAAAAACTGTTTTTT.

The V call is TRBV28, the J call TRBJ2-7; 10 nucleotides align to TRBD2. Trimming cost V 3 bases and J 5 bases; bases outside gene matches: 10. The CDR3 totals 16 residues. Per germline, CDR1 MDHEN and CDR2 SYDVKM. The CDR3 sequence is CASSFGLAGDEDEQYF. CDR3 DNA sequence: TGTGCCAGCAGTTTTGGCCTAGCGGGAGATGAAGACGAGCAGTACTTC.